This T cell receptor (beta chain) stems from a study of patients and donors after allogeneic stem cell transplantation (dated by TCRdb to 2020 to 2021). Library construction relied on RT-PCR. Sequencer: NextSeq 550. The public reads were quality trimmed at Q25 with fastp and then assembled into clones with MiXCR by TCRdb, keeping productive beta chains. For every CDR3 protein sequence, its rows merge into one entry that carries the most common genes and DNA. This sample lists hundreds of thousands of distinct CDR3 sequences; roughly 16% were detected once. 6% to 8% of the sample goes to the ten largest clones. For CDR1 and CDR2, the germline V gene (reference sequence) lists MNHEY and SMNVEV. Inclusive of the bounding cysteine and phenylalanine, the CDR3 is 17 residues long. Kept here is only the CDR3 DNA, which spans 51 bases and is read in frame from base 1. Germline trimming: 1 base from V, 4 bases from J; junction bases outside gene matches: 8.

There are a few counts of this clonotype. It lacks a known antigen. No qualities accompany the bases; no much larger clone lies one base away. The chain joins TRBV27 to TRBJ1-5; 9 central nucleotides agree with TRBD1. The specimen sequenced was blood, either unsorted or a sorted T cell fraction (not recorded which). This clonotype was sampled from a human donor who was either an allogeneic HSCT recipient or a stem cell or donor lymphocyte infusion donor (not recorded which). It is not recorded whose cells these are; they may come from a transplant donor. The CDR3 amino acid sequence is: CASSLYSTGGGNQPQHF. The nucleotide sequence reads TGTGCCAGCAGTTTATATTCGACAGGGGGAGGTAATCAGCCCCAGCATTTT.